These 15 T cell receptor beta chains were all obtained from the same sample, sequenced in a study of response to subunit inactivated influenza vaccine. MiXCR was run by TCRdb on the RT-PCR reads, yielding one entry per CDR3 protein. The data contain about 530,000 distinct CDR3 sequences, 13% of them singletons. Sequences were derived from PBMCs from blood, sampled 40 to 50 days after vaccination. These receptors came from a man in his fifties who received an inactivated influenza vaccine.

The chain combines TRBV10-3 with TRBJ2-7, with TRBD1 matching 7 bases. Germline V gives CDR1 ENHRY, CDR2 SYGVKD. This CDR3 contains 13 residues. V gave up 11 bases and J gave up 0 bases; unmatched junction bases: 7. The CDR3 nucleotides are TGTGCCGTGGGGGACAGTAGCTCCTACGAGCAGTACTTC. This translates into CAVGDSSSYEQYF.

The rearrangement joins TRBV19 to TRBJ2-3; D possibly corresponds to TRBD1 (6 bases). Germline V gene sequence: CDR1 LNHDA, CDR2 SQIVND (reference sequence). The CDR3 sequence is 16 residues long. V was trimmed by 4 bases and J by 1 base, leaving 15 bases between them. The CDR3 spells CASSRVQGLGTDTQYF. The DNA for the CDR3 is TGTGCCAGTAGTAGAGTACAGGGTCTCGGCACAGATACGCAGTATTTT. Supplemented by reference TRBV19 and TRBJ2-3, the full variable domain reads DGGITQSPKYLFRKEGQNVTLSCEQNLNHDAMYWYRQDPGQGLRLIYYSQIVNDFQKGDIAEGYSVSREKKESFPLTVTSAQKNPTAFYLCASSRVQGLGTDTQYFGPGTRLTVL.

In DNA, the CDR3 is TGTGCCAGCAGCCACAAGGGAACTAGCAATCAGCCCCAGCATTTT. This sequence encodes CASSHKGTSNQPQHF. The chain uses TRBV12-3 or TRBV12-4 and TRBJ1-5; D ambiguous. The germline V and J ends were trimmed by 6 bases and 0 bases, with 12 bases remaining between them. The CDR3 spans 15 residues.

The gene calls are TRBV19 and TRBJ1-3; no clear D. Trimming removed 2 bases at V and 7 bases at J, with 12 bases between. The CDR3 contains 14 residues. Germline values: CDR1 LNHDA, CDR2 SQIVND (reference sequence). The CDR3 loop reads CASSIPGSSNTIYF. In nucleotides, the CDR3 is TGTGCCAGTAGTATACCGGGGTCAAGCAACACCATATATTTT.

This clonotype has ten or more counts. The chain recombines TRBV29-1 with TRBJ2-7; tentatively, D is TRBD1 (5 bases). V shed 4 bases and J shed 0 bases, with 7 bases lying between them. The CDR3 consists of 12 residues. Germline-derived CDR1 and CDR2 are SQVTM and ANQGSEA. The CDR3, as DNA: TGCAGCGTTGGGCAGGGCTCCTACGAGCAGTACTTC. The encoded protein is CSVGQGSYEQYF.

This chain links TRBV6-5 with TRBJ2-7, with 9 bases lining up with TRBD2. Germline CDR1 and CDR2: MNHEY and SVGAGI. V lost 5 bases to trimming and J lost 3 bases; unmatched junction nucleotides: 5. The CDR3 sequence is 14 residues long. The CDR3 nucleotides read TGTGCCAGCAGTATAGCGGGAGTAATCTACGAGCAGTACTTC. It translates to CASSIAGVIYEQYF.

V and J are TRBV24-1 and TRBJ1-5; perhaps TRBD1 as D (6 bases). The CDR3 runs 16 residues. V gave up 6 bases and J gave up 2 bases, with 16 bases separating them. Germline CDR1 and CDR2: KGHDR and SFDVKD. The CDR3 nucleotides are TGTGCCACCAGTTTAGGGGGGGGCGGCGGCAATCAGCCCCAGCATTTT. Translated: CATSLGGGGGNQPQHF.

This clonotype came up many times. The chain has TRBV5-1 and TRBJ2-5, with D perhaps matching TRBD2 (6 bases). This CDR3 has 14 residues. Trimming shortened V by 4 bases and J by 2 bases, and 12 bases separated the two germline ends. CDR1 is SGHRS, CDR2 YFSETQ, per germline. CDR3 in amino acids: CASSQGTVQETQYF. CDR3 bases: TGCGCCAGCAGCCAAGGGACTGTTCAAGAGACCCAGTACTTC.

The chain employs TRBV12-3 or TRBV12-4 and TRBJ2-2, with unresolved D. The CDR3 runs to 16 residues. Trimming left V 4 bases short and J 5 bases short, with 17 bases between. This CDR3 is CASSSPGWDPTGELFF. The CDR3 DNA sequence: TGTGCCAGCAGTTCCCCTGGGTGGGATCCGACCGGGGAGCTGTTTTTT.

This chain uses TRBV4-3 with TRBJ1-3, with D uncertain. CDR1 is LGHNA and CDR2 is YSLEER in the germline V gene. The CDR3 covers 14 residues. Trimming took 5 bases from V and 4 from J, leaving 12 bases between them. CDR3 region: CASSVDREGNTIYF. The CDR3 DNA is TGCGCCAGCAGCGTAGACCGGGAAGGAAACACCATATATTTT.

The genes are TRBV10-2 and TRBJ1-1, with D unclear. Trimming removed 4 bases from V and 8 bases from J, with 14 bases in between. This CDR3 is built from 13 residues. Germline V CDR1 and CDR2: WSHSY, SAAADI. The CDR3, as DNA: TGCGCCAGCAGTGGTCAAGGTACAGTAGAAGCTTTCTTT. Translating it yields CASSGQGTVEAFF.

This clonotype was counted between two and nine times. The chain carries TRBV12-3 or TRBV12-4 and TRBJ2-5; 10 positions match TRBD2. The CDR3 is 17 amino acids. Trimming took 5 bases from V and 4 from J; bases not matched to a gene: 13. CDR3 sequence reads: CASSAASGGAGRETQYF. The DNA for the CDR3 is TGTGCCAGCAGTGCCGCCAGCGGGGGGGCCGGTCGAGAGACCCAGTACTTC.

The CDR3 region is CASSLGGGVRTDTQYF. The DNA of the CDR3 is TGTGCCAGCAGTCTGGGGGGCGGGGTACGCACAGATACGCAGTATTTT. This chain joins TRBV12-3 or TRBV12-4 and TRBJ2-3; either TRBD1 or TRBD2 may fit D (6 bases each). V was trimmed by 5 bases and J by 1 base, leaving 16 bases between them. The CDR3 is 16 amino acids.

The V call is TRBV7-9, the J call TRBJ2-3; the D is unclear. CDR3 length: 13 amino acids. Germline CDR1 SEHNR, CDR2 FQNEAQ (reference sequence). V gave up 2 bases and J gave up 4 bases, with 7 bases separating them. CDR3 loop: CASSLTTPDTQYF. CDR3 coding DNA: TGTGCCAGCAGCTTAACGACCCCAGATACGCAGTATTTT.

The V gene is TRBV20-1, the J gene TRBJ2-3; 10 bases line up with TRBD2. This CDR3 is 14 amino acids long. Germline-derived CDR1 and CDR2 are DFQATT and SNEGSKA (reference sequence). Trimming took 2 bases from V and 6 from J; bases not matched to a gene: 5. The chain's CDR3 is CSARLAGVMDTQYF. In DNA, the CDR3 is TGCAGTGCTAGACTAGCGGGAGTCATGGATACGCAGTATTTT.